This T cell receptor beta chain was obtained from a study of T cell repertoires in cytomegalovirus infection. About the research overall: TCR beta signatures that were public indicated CMV infection and matching HLA type. Study-level points and caveats: In two of eight donors, the top clonotype was HLA-C-restricted CMV-specific. Individuals carrying CMV plus the relevant HLA were identified by cumulative frequency of public TCR beta families.

The CDR3 contains 16 residues. V was pared by 6 bases and J by 3 bases, with 11 bases of the junction left unmatched. Germline V gives CDR1 MNHEY, CDR2 SVGAGI. In this sample, this clonotype turned up a few times. Its antigen is currently unknown. From the reads, TCRdb called clonotypes with MiXCR, one entry per CDR3 protein. Of hundreds of thousands of distinct CDR3 sequences in the sample, roughly 24% were seen once. The source material was CD8+ T cells from PBMCs. V is TRBV6-5 and J is TRBJ2-1, with TRBD1 matching 7 bases. The origin of this receptor is a human donor in good health (CMV status not recorded). Some clones in this sample may be carry-over from other donors' samples. In DNA form, the CDR3 reads TGTGCCAGCAGCAAGGGGGCCTCCCTCCTCTACAATGAGCAGTTCTTC. Its protein product is CASSKGASLLYNEQFF.